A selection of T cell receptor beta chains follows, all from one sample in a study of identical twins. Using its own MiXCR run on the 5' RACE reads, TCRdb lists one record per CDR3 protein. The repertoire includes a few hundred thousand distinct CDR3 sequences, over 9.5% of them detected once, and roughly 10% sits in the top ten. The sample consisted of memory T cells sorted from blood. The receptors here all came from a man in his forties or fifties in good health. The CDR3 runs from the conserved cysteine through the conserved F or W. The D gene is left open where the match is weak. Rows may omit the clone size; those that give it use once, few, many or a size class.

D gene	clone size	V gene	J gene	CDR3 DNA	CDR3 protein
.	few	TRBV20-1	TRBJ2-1	TGCAGTGGGGGGGCGGGAAACAATGAGCAGTTCTTC	CSGGAGNNEQFF
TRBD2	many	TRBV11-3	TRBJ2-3	TGTGCCAGCAGCCACGGACTAGCGGGAGCCCCAGATACGCAGTATTTT	CASSHGLAGAPDTQYF
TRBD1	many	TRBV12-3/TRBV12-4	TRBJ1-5	TGTGCCAGCAGTTTTAGGTCCCTGCTCTGGGACAGGGGTCGAGGGGCCAATCAGCCCCAGCATTTT	CASSFRSLLWDRGRGANQPQHF
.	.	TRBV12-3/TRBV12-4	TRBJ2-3	TGTGCCAGCAGTTTATACTCGCAGGGGGGGATCACAGATACGCAGTATTTT	CASSLYSQGGITDTQYF
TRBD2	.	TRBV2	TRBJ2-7	TGTGCCAGCAGGAGGCTAGCGGGCCTCTCCTACGAGCAGTACTTC	CASRRLAGLSYEQYF
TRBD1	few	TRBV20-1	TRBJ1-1	TGCAGTGCCAAGGAAGGGGGCGCAAACACTGAAGCTTTCTTT	CSAKEGGANTEAFF
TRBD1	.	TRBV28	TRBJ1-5	TGTGCCAGCAGGGCGGGGACAGGGCATCAGCCCCAGCATTTT	CASRAGTGHQPQHF
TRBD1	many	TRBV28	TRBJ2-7	TGTGCCAGCAGCCCGACAGGGAAAGTTCTCTACGAGCAGTACTTC	CASSPTGKVLYEQYF
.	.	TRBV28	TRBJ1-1	TGTGCCAGCAGTTTACTGGGAAGGGGCTTCATGAACACTGAAGCTTTCTTT	CASSLLGRGFMNTEAFF
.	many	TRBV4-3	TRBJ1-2	TGCGCCAGCAGCCAAGAAGGGGGGGCAGGCTATGGCTACACCTTC	CASSQEGGAGYGYTF
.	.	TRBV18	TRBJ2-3	TGTGCCAGCTCACCTCTCCCAAGCACAGATACGCAGTATTTT	CASSPLPSTDTQYF
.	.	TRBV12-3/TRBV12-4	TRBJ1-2	TGTGCCAGCAGTTTAGGGGGGCAGCAGGTTGGTGGCTACACCTTC	CASSLGGQQVGGYTF
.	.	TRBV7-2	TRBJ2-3	TGTGCCAGCAGCTTCGACGGACTTGGCACAGATACGCAGTATTTT	CASSFDGLGTDTQYF
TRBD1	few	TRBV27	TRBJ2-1	TGTGCCAGCAGATCCGGGACAGGGGGTCAGGAGCAGTTCTTC	CASRSGTGGQEQFF
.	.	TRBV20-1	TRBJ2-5	TGCAGTGCTAGAGCGGAACCGCAGACCCAGTACTTC	CSARAEPQTQYF
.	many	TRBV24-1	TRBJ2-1	TGTGCCACCAGTGACATGACAGGAGAGCAGTTCTTC	CATSDMTGEQFF
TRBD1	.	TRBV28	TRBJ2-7	TGTGCCAGCAGTTACCAAGGGACAGCCTACGAGCAGTACTTC	CASSYQGTAYEQYF
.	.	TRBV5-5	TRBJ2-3	TGTGCCAGCAGCTTGCCTTTCAGTAACACAGATACGCAGTATTTT	CASSLPFSNTDTQYF
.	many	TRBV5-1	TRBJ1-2	TGCGCCAGCAGCCACCGGGGACACGCCTATGGCTACACCTTC	CASSHRGHAYGYTF
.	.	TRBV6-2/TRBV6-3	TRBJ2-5	TGTGCCAGCAGTCCACCGGGTTACAGAGAGACCCAGTACTTC	CASSPPGYRETQYF
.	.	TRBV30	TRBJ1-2	TGTGCCTGGAGGGGGACCATGTATGGCTACACCTTC	CAWRGTMYGYTF
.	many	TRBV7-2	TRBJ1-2	TGTGCCAGCAGCACCAACTATGGCTACACCTTC	CASSTNYGYTF
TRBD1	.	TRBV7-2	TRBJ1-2	TGTGCCAGCAGCTTTGGGACAGACTATGGCTACACCTTC	CASSFGTDYGYTF
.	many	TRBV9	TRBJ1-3	TGTGCCAGCAGCGTAGCTGACAGCCGACCTGGAAACACCATATATTTT	CASSVADSRPGNTIYF
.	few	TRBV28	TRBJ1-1	TGTGCCAGCAGTAGGGACTTCGACACTGAAGCTTTCTTT	CASSRDFDTEAFF
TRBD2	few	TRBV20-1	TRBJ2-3	TGCAGTGCTACGCGGACTAGCGGGACCACAGATACGCAGTATTTT	CSATRTSGTTDTQYF
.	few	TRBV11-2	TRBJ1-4	TGTGCCAGCAGCTTAGTTTCGCAGGAAAAACTGTTTTTT	CASSLVSQEKLFF
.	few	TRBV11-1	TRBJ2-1	TGTGCCAGCAGCTTAGACCGTCGAACAGTAGACAATGAGCAGTTCTTC	CASSLDRRTVDNEQFF
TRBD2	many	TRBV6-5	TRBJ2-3	TGTGCCAGCAGTTCGATCACTAGCGGACTCACAGATACGCAGTATTTT	CASSSITSGLTDTQYF